The 5 T cell receptor beta chains below were found in one sample sequenced in a study of a mutant IDH1 vaccine in newly diagnosed glioma. The data were produced by immunoSEQ multiplex PCR, yet TCRdb's version contains in-frame clones alone and is incomplete. The repertoire includes 45,000 to 65,000 clones, approximately 65% of them detected once, and about 5% sits in the top ten. The sample's time point: week 47, end of study. Doses comprised 300 ug of mutant IDH1 20-mer peptide each, plus topical imiquimod. The antigens of these receptors remain unknown. The sequencing used peripheral blood mononuclear cells (PBMCs), collected from a glioma patient whose treatment included an IDH1 peptide vaccine. The receptors stem from a man between 35 and 55 years old with glioma. Some clones in this sample may be carry-over from other donors' samples.

This clone was counted a few times. V gene TRBV18 combines with J gene TRBJ2-2, with 8 bases that match TRBD1. V shed 6 bases, J shed 4 bases, and the junction held 7 bases outside the gene matches. The CDR3 has 15 amino acids. Germline V CDR1 and CDR2: KGHSH, LQKENI. In DNA form, the CDR3 reads TGTGCCAGCTCCCTTGGACAGGGTGGCACCGGGGAGCTGTTTTTT. Translation gives CASSLGQGGTGELFF.

This rearrangement joins TRBV5-1 to TRBJ2-1; D unresolved. The CDR3 covers 11 residues. Deletions cut 2 bases from V and 5 bases from J, with 2 bases between. Germline V lookup: CDR1 SGHRS, CDR2 YFSETQ. CDR3 region: CASSFDNEQFF. The CDR3 coding sequence is TGCGCCAGCAGCTTCGACAATGAGCAGTTCTTC.

This chain links TRBV12-1 with TRBJ1-1. TRBV12-1 is noted as a pseudogene. This CDR3 comprises 14 residues. CDR3 bases: TGTGCCAGCAGCTTTCCGCGGGTAGCCTCGTGGGCTTTCTTT. Translation: CASSFPRVASWAFF.

V usage is TRBV19 and J usage is TRBJ1-5; D unclear. The CDR3 is 15 amino acids. Trimming shortened V by 6 bases and J by 0 bases, and 12 bases separated the two germline ends. Germline lookup yields CDR1 LNHDA and CDR2 SQIVND (reference sequence). CDR3 amino acids: CASSPHDYSNQPQHF. Written as DNA, the CDR3 is TGTGCCAGTAGCCCTCACGATTATAGCAATCAGCCCCAGCATTTT.

This clone turned up a few times. The chain employs TRBV6-5 and TRBJ1-4, with D possibly TRBD1 on 5 matching bases. Trimming shortened V by 7 bases and J by 6 bases, and 15 bases separated the two germline ends. The germline CDR1 and CDR2 sequences are MNHEY and SVGAGI. CDR3 length: 14 residues. The CDR3 DNA reads TGTGCCAGCAAAGACGGGGGATGGGATGAAAAACTGTTTTTT. It specifies CASKDGGWDEKLFF.